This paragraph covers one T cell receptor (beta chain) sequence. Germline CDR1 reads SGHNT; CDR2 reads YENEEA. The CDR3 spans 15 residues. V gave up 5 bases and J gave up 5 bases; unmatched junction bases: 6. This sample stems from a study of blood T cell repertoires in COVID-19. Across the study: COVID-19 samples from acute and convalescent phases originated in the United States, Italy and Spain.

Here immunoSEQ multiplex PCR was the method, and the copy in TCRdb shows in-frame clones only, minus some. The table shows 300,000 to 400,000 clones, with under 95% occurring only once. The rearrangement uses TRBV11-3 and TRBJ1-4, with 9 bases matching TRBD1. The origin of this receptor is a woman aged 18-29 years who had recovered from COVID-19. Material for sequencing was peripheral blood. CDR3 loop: CASSTRTGVNEKLFF. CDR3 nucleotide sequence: TGTGCCAGCAGCACACGGACAGGGGTGAATGAAAAACTGTTTTTT. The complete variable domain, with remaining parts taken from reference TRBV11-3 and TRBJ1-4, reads EAGVVQSPRYKIIEKKQPVAFWCNPISGHNTLYWYLQNLGQGPELLIRYENEEAVDDSQLPKDRFSAERLKGVDSTLKIQPAELGDSAVYLCASSTRTGVNEKLFFGSGTQLSVL.